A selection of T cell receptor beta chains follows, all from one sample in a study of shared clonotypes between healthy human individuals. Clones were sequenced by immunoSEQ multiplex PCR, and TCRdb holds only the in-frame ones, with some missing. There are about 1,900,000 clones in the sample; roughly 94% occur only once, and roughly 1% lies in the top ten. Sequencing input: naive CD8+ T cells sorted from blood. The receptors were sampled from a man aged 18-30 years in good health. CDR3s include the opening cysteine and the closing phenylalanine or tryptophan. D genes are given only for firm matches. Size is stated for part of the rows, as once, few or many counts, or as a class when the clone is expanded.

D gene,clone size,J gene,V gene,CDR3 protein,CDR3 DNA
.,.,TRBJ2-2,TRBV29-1,CSAERENTGELFF,TGCAGCGCCGAAAGGGAGAACACCGGGGAGCTGTTTTTT
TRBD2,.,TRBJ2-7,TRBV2,CASRLGAGEQYF,TGTGCCAGCAGGCTCGGAGCGGGGGAGCAGTACTTC
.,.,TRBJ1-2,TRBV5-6,CASSLWGAGGEIYGYTF,TGTGCCAGCAGCTTGTGGGGAGCGGGGGGCGAAATCTATGGCTACACCTTC
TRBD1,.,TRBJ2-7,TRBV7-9,CASSLSGTGGEQYF,TGTGCCAGCAGCTTATCCGGGACAGGCGGGGAGCAGTACTTC
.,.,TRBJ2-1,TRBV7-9,CASHILADEQFF,TGTGCCAGTCATATATTAGCCGATGAGCAGTTCTTC
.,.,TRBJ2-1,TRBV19,CASSIDLNNEQFF,TGTGCCAGTAGTATTGATCTAAACAATGAGCAGTTCTTC
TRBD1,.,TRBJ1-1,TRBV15,CATSSLQGANTEAFF,TGTGCCACCAGCAGTTTGCAGGGGGCTAACACTGAAGCTTTCTTT
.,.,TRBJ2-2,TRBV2,CASLSPGWNTGELFF,TGTGCCAGCCTGTCACCAGGTTGGAACACCGGGGAGCTGTTTTTT
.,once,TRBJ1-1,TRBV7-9,CASSSQQVKLNTEAFF,TGTGCCAGCAGCTCCCAGCAGGTTAAGTTGAACACTGAAGCTTTCTTT
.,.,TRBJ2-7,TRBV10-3,CAMYNREPYEQYF,TGTGCCATGTACAACAGGGAACCCTACGAGCAGTACTTC
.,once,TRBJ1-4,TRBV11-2,CASSLGGGHWAGEKLFF,TGTGCCAGCAGCTTAGGGGGAGGACATTGGGCAGGGGAAAAACTGTTTTTT
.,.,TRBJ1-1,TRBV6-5,CASSLTEAFF,TGTGCCAGCAGTCTGACTGAAGCTTTCTTT
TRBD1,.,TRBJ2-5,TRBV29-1,CSVVTGTAQETQYF,TGCAGCGTTGTAACCGGGACAGCGCAAGAGACCCAGTACTTC
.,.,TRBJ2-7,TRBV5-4,CASSLKGTTYEQYF,TGTGCCAGCAGCTTGAAAGGGACGACCTACGAGCAGTACTTC
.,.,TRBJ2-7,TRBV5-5,CASSSFSGLSPQGGSEQYF,TGTGCCAGCTCCTCGTTTTCGGGACTAAGTCCTCAAGGGGGAAGCGAGCAGTACTTC
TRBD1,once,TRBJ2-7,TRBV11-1,CASSLGQGGSGNPYEQYF,TGTGCCAGCAGCCTTGGACAGGGAGGCTCCGGGAACCCCTACGAGCAGTACTTC
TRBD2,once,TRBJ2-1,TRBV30,CAWTAGGPGDEQFF,TGTGCCTGGACGGCGGGGGGGCCTGGGGATGAGCAGTTCTTC
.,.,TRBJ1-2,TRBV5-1,CASSSAPGNFYGYTF,TGCGCCAGCAGCTCGGCACCAGGGAATTTCTATGGCTACACCTTC
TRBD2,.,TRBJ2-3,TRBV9,CASSALAGAPPITDTQYF,TGTGCCAGCAGCGCCCTAGCGGGGGCACCGCCCATCACAGATACGCAGTATTTT
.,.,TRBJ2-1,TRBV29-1,CSVEDPLTYNEQFF,TGCAGCGTTGAAGATCCCCTCACCTACAATGAGCAGTTCTTC
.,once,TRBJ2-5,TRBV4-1,CASSPGRFIAETQYF,TGCGCCAGCAGCCCAGGGAGGTTTATAGCTGAGACCCAGTACTTC
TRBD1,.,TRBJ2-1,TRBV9,CASSPLSGQGYNEQFF,TGTGCCAGCAGTCCCCTATCGGGACAGGGCTACAATGAGCAGTTCTTC
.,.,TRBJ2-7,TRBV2,CASSPLGREQYF,TGTGCCAGCAGTCCCCTTGGGCGAGAGCAGTACTTC
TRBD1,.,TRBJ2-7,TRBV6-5,CASSSIPGQGAYEQYF,TGTGCCAGCAGTTCCATACCGGGACAGGGGGCCTACGAGCAGTACTTC
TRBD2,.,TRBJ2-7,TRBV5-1,CASSLTLAAEQYF,TGCGCCAGCAGCTTGACGCTAGCGGCTGAGCAGTACTTC
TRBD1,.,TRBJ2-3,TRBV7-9,CASSSGTADTQYF,TGTGCCAGCAGCTCCGGGACAGCAGATACGCAGTATTTT
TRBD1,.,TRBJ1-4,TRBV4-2,CASSGEDRVNEKLFF,TGTGCCAGCAGCGGCGAGGACAGGGTAAATGAAAAACTGTTTTTT
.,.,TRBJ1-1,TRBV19,CASSYGQANTEAFF,TGTGCCAGTAGTTATGGTCAGGCGAACACTGAAGCTTTCTTT
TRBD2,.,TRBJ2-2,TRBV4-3,CASSQVPLVREGPTTGELFF,TGCGCCAGCAGCCAAGTTCCGTTGGTCAGGGAGGGTCCGACCACCGGGGAGCTGTTTTTT
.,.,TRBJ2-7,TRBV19,CASSIAWAEAYEQYF,TGTGCCAGTAGTATAGCCTGGGCAGAAGCCTACGAGCAGTACTTC
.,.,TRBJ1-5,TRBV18,CASSPDGGQPQHF,TGTGCCAGCTCACCTGACGGTGGCCAGCCCCAGCATTTT
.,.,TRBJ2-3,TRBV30,CAWSDGAGDTQYF,TGTGCCTGGAGCGACGGTGCGGGAGATACGCAGTATTTT
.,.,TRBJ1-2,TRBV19,CASSIGGPYGYTF,TGTGCCAGTAGTATTGGAGGGCCTTATGGCTACACCTTC
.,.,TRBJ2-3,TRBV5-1,CASSLWLPSDTQYF,TGCGCCAGCAGCTTGTGGCTCCCCTCCGATACGCAGTATTTT
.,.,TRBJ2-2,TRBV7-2,CASSLALAAGELFF,TGTGCCAGCAGCTTGGCCCTAGCAGCCGGGGAGCTGTTTTTT
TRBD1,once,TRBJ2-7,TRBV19,CASRRDSNSYEQYF,TGTGCCAGTAGACGGGACAGCAACTCCTACGAGCAGTACTTC
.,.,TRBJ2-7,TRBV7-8,CASSYSGDSYEQYF,TGTGCCAGCAGTTATAGTGGGGACTCCTACGAGCAGTACTTC
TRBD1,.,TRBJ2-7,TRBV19,CASSTGTGPYEQYF,TGTGCCAGTAGTACCGGGACAGGGCCCTACGAGCAGTACTTC
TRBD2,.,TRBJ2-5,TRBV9,CASSARTSGGRETQYF,TGTGCCAGCAGCGCCCGAACTAGCGGGGGTCGGGAGACCCAGTACTTC
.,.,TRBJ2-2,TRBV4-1,CASSPGLGGTGELFF,TGCGCCAGCAGCCCCGGACTAGGGGGCACCGGGGAGCTGTTTTTT
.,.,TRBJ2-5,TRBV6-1,CASRDSNQETQYF,TGTGCCAGCAGGGACAGCAACCAAGAGACCCAGTACTTC
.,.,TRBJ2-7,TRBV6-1,CASRSQSYEQYF,TGTGCCAGCCGGAGCCAATCCTACGAGCAGTACTTC
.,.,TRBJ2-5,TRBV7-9,CASSTQVQETQYF,TGTGCCAGCAGCACACAGGTTCAAGAGACCCAGTACTTC
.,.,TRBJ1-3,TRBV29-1,CSVEGARGNTIYF,TGCAGCGTTGAGGGGGCGCGGGGAAACACCATATATTTT
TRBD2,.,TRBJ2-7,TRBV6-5,CASVGAGAYEQYF,TGTGCCAGCGTAGGGGCGGGGGCCTACGAGCAGTACTTC
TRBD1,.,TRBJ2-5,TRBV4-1,CASSQYPGQGKETQYF,TGCGCCAGCAGCCAGTACCCGGGACAGGGGAAAGAGACCCAGTACTTC
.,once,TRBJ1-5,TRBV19,CASSIRDSNQPQHF,TGTGCCAGTAGTATACGGGACTCCAATCAGCCCCAGCATTTT
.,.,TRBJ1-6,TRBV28,CASSLFSPLHF,TGTGCCAGCAGTCTCTTTTCACCCCTCCACTTT
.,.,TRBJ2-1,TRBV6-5,CASSYTNRYNEQFF,TGTGCCAGCAGTTACACCAACAGGTACAATGAGCAGTTCTTC
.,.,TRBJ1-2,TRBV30,CAWSAMPYGYTF,TGTGCCTGGAGTGCCATGCCCTATGGCTACACCTTC
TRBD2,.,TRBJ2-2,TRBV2,CASSEVAGGVPGELFF,TGTGCCAGCAGTGAAGTCGCGGGAGGGGTCCCCGGGGAGCTGTTTTTT